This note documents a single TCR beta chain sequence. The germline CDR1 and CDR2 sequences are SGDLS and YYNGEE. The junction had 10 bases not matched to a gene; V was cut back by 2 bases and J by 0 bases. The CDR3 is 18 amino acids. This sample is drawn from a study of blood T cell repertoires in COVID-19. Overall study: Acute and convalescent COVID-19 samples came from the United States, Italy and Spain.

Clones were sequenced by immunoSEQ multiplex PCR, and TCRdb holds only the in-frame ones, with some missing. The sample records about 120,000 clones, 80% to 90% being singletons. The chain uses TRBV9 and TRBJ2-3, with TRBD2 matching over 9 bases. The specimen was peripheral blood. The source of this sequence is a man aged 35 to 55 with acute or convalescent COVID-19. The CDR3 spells CASSVSAGGMFSTDTQYF. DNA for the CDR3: TGTGCCAGCAGCGTCTCCGCGGGGGGGATGTTTAGCACAGATACGCAGTATTTT.